Shown below are 21 T cell receptor beta chains from a single sample sequenced in a study of blood T cell repertoires in COVID-19. Sequencing was performed with immunoSEQ multiplex PCR; in TCRdb, only in-frame clones are kept and a portion is missing. Of 200,000 to 250,000 clones listed, approximately 89% are singletons. The sequenced sample was peripheral blood. The receptor source for this set is a woman between 40 and 50 years old with acute or convalescent COVID-19.

The chain is built from TRBV30 and TRBJ1-1, with TRBD1 as a possible D gene (5 bases). Trimming cost V 4 bases and J 3 bases, with 9 bases left between them. This CDR3 spans 12 amino acids. CDR1 is GTSNPN and CDR2 is SVGIG in the germline V gene (reference sequence). Written as DNA, the CDR3 is TGTGCCTGGAATAGACAGCACACTGAAGCTTTCTTT. It is translated as CAWNRQHTEAFF. Using reference TRBV30 and TRBJ1-1 for the parts outside the CDR3, the full variable domain is SQTIHQWPATLVQPVGSPLSLECTVEGTSNPNLYWYRQAAGRGLQLLFYSVGIGQISSEVPQNLSASRPQDRQFILSSKKLLLSDSGFYLCAWNRQHTEAFFGQGTRLTVV.

This clone was seen only once. This rearrangement joins TRBV6-6 to TRBJ1-2; 7 bases are a match to TRBD1. Unmatched junction bases numbered 2, after V lost 0 bases and J lost 1 base. The CDR3 is 15 residues long. Germline V CDR1 and CDR2: MNHNY, SVGAGI (reference sequence). The CDR3 here is CASSYSGGYNYGYTF. CDR3 nucleotides: TGTGCCAGCAGTTACTCAGGGGGCTATAACTATGGCTACACCTTC.

The chain couples TRBV6-5 to TRBJ1-6; 7 nucleotides match TRBD1. This CDR3 region has 15 residues. The V segment lost 8 bases and the J segment 4 bases; nucleotides outside the gene matches: 8. Germline V lookup: CDR1 MNHEY, CDR2 SVGAGI. The CDR3 DNA reads as TGTGCCAGCGTCCGAGACAGGGCGTATAATTCACCCCTCCACTTT. Translation gives CASVRDRAYNSPLHF.

The chain carries TRBV2 and TRBJ1-5; possibly TRBD1 for D (6 bases). Germline assignment: CDR1 SNHLY and CDR2 FYNNEI. V was pared by 6 bases and J by 0 bases, with 12 bases between. This CDR3 contains 15 residues. Here the CDR3 DNA reads TGTGCCAGCAGAGATGGACAGAATAGCAATCAGCCCCAGCATTTT. Translated: CASRDGQNSNQPQHF.

V is TRBV12-3 or TRBV12-4 and J is TRBJ1-2, with TRBD1 matching 7 bases. Trimming at V came to 5 bases and at J to 4 bases, leaving 4 bases not matched to a gene. This CDR3 region has 13 residues. The CDR3 DNA is TGTGCCAGCAGTGTCAGGGGGGCCTATGGCTACACCTTC. This codes for CASSVRGAYGYTF.

In nucleotides, the CDR3 is TGTGCCTGGAGCGGCAGGGTCAACACCGGGGAGCTGTTTTTT. Amino acid sequence: CAWSGRVNTGELFF. The chain carries TRBV30 and TRBJ2-2; D possibly corresponds to TRBD1 (5 bases). The CDR3 runs 14 residues. CDR1 GTSNPN and CDR2 SVGIG come from the germline V gene (reference sequence). The germline V and J ends were trimmed by 3 bases and 2 bases, with 10 bases remaining between them. Combining the CDR3 with reference TRBV30 and TRBJ2-2 gives the whole variable domain SQTIHQWPATLVQPVGSPLSLECTVEGTSNPNLYWYRQAAGRGLQLLFYSVGIGQISSEVPQNLSASRPQDRQFILSSKKLLLSDSGFYLCAWSGRVNTGELFFGEGSRLTVL.

This clone has just one count. This sequence joins TRBV7-2 and TRBJ2-2; 7 bases map to TRBD1. J gave up 8 bases and V 5 bases, and 17 bases lay outside the gene matches. The V gene's germline CDR1 is SGHTA and CDR2 FQGNSA. The CDR3 has 17 residues. CDR3 sequence (DNA): TGTGCCAGCAGCCTCGCGACAGGGCGCCTATGGGGGGGGGAGCTGTTTTTT. This sequence encodes CASSLATGRLWGGELFF.

The chain carries TRBV29-1 and TRBJ2-3; TRBD1 matches 7 bases. Trimming cost V 5 bases and J 0 bases; bases outside gene matches: 5. The CDR3 spans 14 residues. Germline-derived CDR1 and CDR2 are SQVTM and ANQGSEA. The CDR3 protein is CSVNGDSSTDTQYF. CDR3 sequence (DNA): TGCAGCGTTAATGGGGACAGTAGCACAGATACGCAGTATTTT.

The CDR3 reads CASSLAGGFSGNTIYF. The DNA for the CDR3 is TGCGCCAGCAGCTTGGCGGGGGGTTTCTCTGGAAACACCATATATTTT. The chain combines TRBV5-1 with TRBJ1-3; maybe TRBD1 (5 bases). The germline gives CDR1 SGHRS, CDR2 YFSETQ. V was trimmed by 0 bases and J by 0 bases, leaving 10 bases between them. This CDR3 spans 16 amino acids. Combining the CDR3 with reference TRBV5-1 and TRBJ1-3 gives the whole variable domain KAGVTQTPRYLIKTRGQQVTLSCSPISGHRSVSWYQQTPGQGLQFLFEYFSETQRNKGNFPGRFSGRQFSNSRSEMNVSTLELGDSALYLCASSLAGGFSGNTIYFGEGSWLTVV.

This clone was seen just once. The chain employs TRBV6-5 and TRBJ1-5; possible D gene TRBD1, 5 bases. The CDR3 runs 14 residues. V was cut by 6 bases and J by 6 bases, with 15 bases left in between. Germline loops: CDR1 MNHEY, CDR2 SVGAGI. CDR3 DNA: TGTGCCAGCAGACCCCCAGCCAGGGCTCAGCCCCAGCATTTT. Amino acids: CASRPPARAQPQHF.

The chain carries TRBV5-6 and TRBJ1-2; D may be TRBD1 (5 bases). Trimming removed 0 bases at V and 2 bases at J, with 5 bases between. CDR3 length: 13 amino acids. CDR1 and CDR2 (germline): SGHDT, YYEEEE. CDR3 sequence (DNA): TGTGCCAGCAGCTTGGCAGGGAACTATGGCTACACCTTC. The encoded protein is CASSLAGNYGYTF.

The chain is built from TRBV29-1 and TRBJ1-1; D is unclear. V lost 1 base and J 10 bases, leaving 10 bases between the germline ends. Germline V gene sequence: CDR1 SQVTM, CDR2 ANQGSEA. The CDR3 extends over 11 amino acids. The CDR3 here is CSVEAGRGAFF. CDR3 DNA: TGCAGCGTTGAAGCCGGCAGAGGAGCTTTCTTT.

J is TRBJ1-2 and V is TRBV30; TRBD1 matches 11 bases. The CDR3 covers 15 residues. With 2 bases clipped from V and 3 bases from J, the junction kept 5 bases outside the gene matches. Germline CDR1 reads GTSNPN; CDR2 reads SVGIG (reference sequence). The CDR3 nucleotides are TGTGCCTGGAGTAACCCGGGACAGGGGGACTATGGCTACACCTTC. The encoded protein is CAWSNPGQGDYGYTF. Complete variable domain (other parts from reference TRBV30 and TRBJ1-2): SQTIHQWPATLVQPVGSPLSLECTVEGTSNPNLYWYRQAAGRGLQLLFYSVGIGQISSEVPQNLSASRPQDRQFILSSKKLLLSDSGFYLCAWSNPGQGDYGYTFGSGTRLTVV.

The chain's CDR3 is CASSTGQGEYGYTF. DNA for the CDR3: TGTGCCAGCAGCACGGGACAGGGGGAATATGGCTACACCTTC. The V and J genes are TRBV5-4 and TRBJ1-2; TRBD1 matches at 11 bases. CDR1 SGHNT and CDR2 YYREEE come from the germline V gene (reference sequence). The V segment lost 4 bases and the J segment 5 bases; nucleotides outside the gene matches: 4. CDR3 length: 14 amino acids.

The chain employs TRBV3-1 (or the pseudogene TRBV3-2) and TRBJ1-2, with TRBD1 identical over 8 bases. This CDR3 contains 15 residues. From germline, CDR1 is LGHDT and CDR2 YNNKEL (reference sequence). J was trimmed by 6 bases and V by 3 bases; bases with no gene match: 9. This CDR3 is CASSHAGGAMDGYTF. The CDR3 bases are TGTGCCAGCAGCCACGCAGGGGGCGCTATGGATGGCTACACCTTC.

Notes on this clone: Other DNA sequences in the sample encode the same CDR3. The chain links TRBV5-1 to TRBJ2-1, with D maybe TRBD1 (6 bases). Germline lookup yields CDR1 SGHRS and CDR2 YFSETQ. The CDR3 consists of 13 residues. V gave up 0 bases and J gave up 6 bases, with 7 bases separating them. In DNA form, the CDR3 reads TGCGCCAGCAGCTTGGGGGGGCCCAATGAGCAGTTCTTC. Encoded protein: CASSLGGPNEQFF.

The chain has TRBV5-4 and TRBJ1-2; D is perhaps TRBD1 (5 bases). This CDR3 region has 14 residues. V was trimmed by 3 bases and J by 4 bases, leaving 13 bases between them. From germline, CDR1 is SGHNT and CDR2 YYREEE (reference sequence). The DNA of the CDR3 is TGTGCCAGCAGCTCAAAGACAGCCCTCTATGGCTACACCTTC. It yields the protein CASSSKTALYGYTF. The full variable domain, in which reference TRBV5-4 and TRBJ1-2 provide the parts outside the CDR3, is ETGVTQSPTHLIKTRGQQVTLRCSSQSGHNTVSWYQQALGQGPQFIFQYYREEENGRGNFPPRFSGLQFPNYSSELNVNALELDDSALYLCASSSKTALYGYTFGSGTRLTVV.

This chain joins TRBV7-9 and TRBJ1-5, with 8 nucleotides matching TRBD1. Germline CDR1 reads SEHNR; CDR2 reads FQNEAQ (reference sequence). This CDR3 is built from 16 residues. With 1 base clipped from V and 3 bases from J, the junction kept 5 bases outside the gene matches. CDR3: CASSLVGTGSNQPQHF. The CDR3 coding sequence is TGTGCCAGCAGCTTAGTCGGGACAGGCTCCAATCAGCCCCAGCATTTT.

The chain recombines TRBV6-5 with TRBJ2-7, with D maybe TRBD1 (6 bases). V lost 5 bases to trimming and J lost 2 bases, with 16 bases between them. The CDR3 length is 15 residues. Germline V CDR1 and CDR2: MNHEY, SVGAGI. The CDR3 DNA is TGTGCCAGCAGTCCCGGCAGGGGAGAGACCTACGAGCAGTACGTC. Protein product: CASSPGRGETYEQYV.

The rearrangement links TRBV13 to TRBJ2-5; the match to TRBD2 covers 9 bases. This CDR3 comprises 16 residues. The junction had 10 bases not matched to a gene; V was cut back by 4 bases and J by 4 bases. Germline CDR1 PRHDT, CDR2 FYEKMQ (reference sequence). The CDR3 nucleotides read TGTGCCAGCAGCTCCATGGCAGCGGGGGGCCTAGAGACCCAGTACTTC. This gives the protein CASSSMAAGGLETQYF.

V and J are TRBV5-4 and TRBJ2-3; 13 bases match TRBD2. The CDR3 is made up of 14 amino acids. Trimming at V came to 4 bases and at J to 10 bases, leaving 6 bases not matched to a gene. Per germline, CDR1 SGHNT and CDR2 YYREEE (reference sequence). In nucleotides, the CDR3 is TGTGCCAGCAGCCCGACTAGCGGGGGGCTACCGCAGTATTTT. Translating it yields CASSPTSGGLPQYF.